This T cell receptor beta chain was identified in a study of blood T cell repertoires in COVID-19. Germline values: CDR1 SEHNR, CDR2 FQNEAQ (reference sequence). The CDR3 sequence is 16 residues long. Trimming stripped 1 base from V and 3 bases from J, with 12 bases between. Methods used by the authors: Reference gene primer amplification yielded estimated nucleated cell counts. Sequencing used immunoSEQ multiplex PCR; TCRdb keeps in-frame clones, though not all of them. The DNA gave D and trimming, while V, J and clone size come from that table. The sample includes some 300,000 clones, approximately 86% of them seen just once.

This clonotype originated in a man aged 70 or older with acute or convalescent COVID-19. Source material: peripheral blood. The chain links TRBV7-9 to TRBJ2-2; possibly TRBD2 for D (6 bases). This CDR3 reads CASSLGIGEDTGELFF. The CDR3 nucleotides are TGTGCCAGCAGCTTAGGAATTGGGGAGGACACCGGGGAGCTGTTTTTT.